A single sample gave rise to the 5 T cell receptor beta chains below, sequenced in a study of blood T cell repertoires in COVID-19. TCRdb's table, derived via immunoSEQ multiplex PCR, lists solely in-frame clones and lacks some. The data hold 150,000 or so clones, with approximately 78% observed a single time. The sequenced sample was peripheral blood. These TCRs come from a human donor in a cohort sampled during active COVID-19.

This clone was seen only once. The chain recombines TRBV6-2 or TRBV6-3 with TRBJ2-7, with TRBD1 matching over 7 bases. The V gene's germline CDR1 is MNHEY and CDR2 SVGEGT. After removal of 6 bases from V and 8 bases from J, the junction contained 19 bases not matched to a gene. The CDR3 consists of 16 residues. The CDR3 DNA reads as TGTGCCAGCAGCCTAACAGGGGCTTTCAGAACGATGCAGCAGTACTTC. Translating gives CASSLTGAFRTMQQYF.

This chain joins TRBV2 and TRBJ2-3; perhaps TRBD2 as D (7 bases). V lost 10 bases and J 5 bases, leaving 16 bases between the germline ends. CDR1 and CDR2 (germline): SNHLY, FYNNEI. The CDR3 totals 13 residues. In DNA, the CDR3 is TGTGCCAACCACGGGGGGCAAAGAGATACGCAGTATTTT. It translates to CANHGGQRDTQYF.

V and J are TRBV9 and TRBJ1-2; TRBD1 matches at 7 bases. The CDR3 spans 11 residues. From germline, CDR1 is SGDLS and CDR2 YYNGEE. V was pared by 4 bases and J by 7 bases, with 1 base of the junction left unmatched. CDR3 residues: CASSSGGGYTF. The CDR3 DNA reads TGTGCCAGCAGCTCAGGGGGTGGCTACACCTTC.

This chain uses TRBV2 with TRBJ1-1; D is undetermined. The CDR3 is made up of 15 amino acids. Looked up from germline, CDR1 is SNHLY and CDR2 is FYNNEI. V was cut by 6 bases and J by 4 bases, with 18 bases left in between. The CDR3 sequence is CASRRGRDGSTEAFF. For the CDR3, the DNA is TGTGCCAGCAGACGAGGACGCGACGGGAGCACTGAAGCTTTCTTT.

The chain has TRBV27 and TRBJ2-2, with a weak D call TRBD1 (6 bases). Per germline, CDR1 MNHEY and CDR2 SMNVEV (reference sequence). V shed 10 bases and J shed 5 bases, with 20 bases lying between them. The CDR3 has 15 amino acids. CDR3 loop: CATMDGGLFTGELFF. The CDR3 coding sequence is TGTGCCACCATGGATGGGGGCCTGTTTACCGGGGAGCTGTTTTTT.